The clone carrying this T cell receptor beta chain showed up many times. The antigen is unknown. The protocol was immunoSEQ multiplex PCR, while the TCRdb copy is restricted to in-frame clones and leaves out a portion. The repertoire has 950,000 to 1,100,000 clones, more than 75% of them found once; the top ten carry under 0.8%. The data derive from a study of shared clonotypes between healthy human individuals. Points from the study as a whole: Clonotypes not shared had lower generation probabilities than those common to all four donors. Estimated clonotype richness was generally higher in naive than memory subsets. Limited genetic and exposure-history diversity came from having few donors.

Unmatched junction bases numbered 9, after V lost 6 bases and J lost 3 bases. The CDR3 loop spans 15 amino acids. In germline, CDR1 is SQVTM, CDR2 ANQGSEA. The clonotype originates from a man aged 18 to 29 in good health. Some clones in this sample may be carry-over from other donors' samples. Sequences were obtained from memory CD4+ T cells from PBMCs. Described subset: CD45RA-negative fraction. The chain employs TRBV29-1 and TRBJ2-3, with 10 nucleotides matching TRBD2. The CDR3 DNA reads TGCAGCGTGTCTAGCGGGAGCGACCCAACAGATACGCAGTATTTT. Its translation: CSVSSGSDPTDTQYF.